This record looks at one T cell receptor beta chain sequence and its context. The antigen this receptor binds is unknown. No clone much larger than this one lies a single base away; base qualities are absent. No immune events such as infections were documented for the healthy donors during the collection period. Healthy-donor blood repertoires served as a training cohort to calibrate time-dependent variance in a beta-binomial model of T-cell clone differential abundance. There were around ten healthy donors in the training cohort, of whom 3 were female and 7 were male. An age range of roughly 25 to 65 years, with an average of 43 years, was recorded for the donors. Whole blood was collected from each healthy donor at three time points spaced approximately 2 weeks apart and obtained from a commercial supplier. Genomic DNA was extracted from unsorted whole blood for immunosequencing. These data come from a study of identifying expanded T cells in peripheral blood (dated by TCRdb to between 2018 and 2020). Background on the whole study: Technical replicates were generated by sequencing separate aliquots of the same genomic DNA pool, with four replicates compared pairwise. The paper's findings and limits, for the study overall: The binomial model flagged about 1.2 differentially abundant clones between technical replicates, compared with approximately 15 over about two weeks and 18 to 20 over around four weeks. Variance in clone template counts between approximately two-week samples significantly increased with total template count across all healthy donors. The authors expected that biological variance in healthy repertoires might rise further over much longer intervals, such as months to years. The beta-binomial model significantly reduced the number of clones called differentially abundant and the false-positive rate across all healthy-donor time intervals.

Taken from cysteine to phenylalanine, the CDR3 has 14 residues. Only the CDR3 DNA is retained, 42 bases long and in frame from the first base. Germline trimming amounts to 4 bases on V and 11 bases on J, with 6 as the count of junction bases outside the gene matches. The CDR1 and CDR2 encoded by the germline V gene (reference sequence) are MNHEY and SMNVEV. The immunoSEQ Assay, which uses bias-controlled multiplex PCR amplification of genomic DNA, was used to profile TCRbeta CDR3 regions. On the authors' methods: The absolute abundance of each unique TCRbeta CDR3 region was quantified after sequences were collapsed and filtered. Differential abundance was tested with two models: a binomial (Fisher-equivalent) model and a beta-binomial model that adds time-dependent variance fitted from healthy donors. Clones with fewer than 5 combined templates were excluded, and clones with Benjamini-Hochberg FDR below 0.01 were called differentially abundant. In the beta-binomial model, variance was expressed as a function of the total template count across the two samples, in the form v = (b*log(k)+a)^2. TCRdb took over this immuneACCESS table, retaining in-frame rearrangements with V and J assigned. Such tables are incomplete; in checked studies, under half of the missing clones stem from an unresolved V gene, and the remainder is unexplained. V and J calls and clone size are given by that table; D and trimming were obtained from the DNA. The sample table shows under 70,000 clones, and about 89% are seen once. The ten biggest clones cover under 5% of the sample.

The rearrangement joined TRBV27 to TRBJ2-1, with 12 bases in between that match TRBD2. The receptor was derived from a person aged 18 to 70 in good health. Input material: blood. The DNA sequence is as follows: TGTGCCAGCAGTTCCGAGACTAGCGGGAGTCAGCAGTTCTTC. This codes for CASSSETSGSQQFF.